What follows are 17 T cell receptor beta chains derived from one specimen sequenced in a study of T cells in Graves' hyperthyroidism and ophthalmopathy. From RNA transcripts, TCR beta CDR3 regions were amplified. HTBI primers were employed in a first-round RT-PCR of the TCR CDR3. TCRdb called the multiplex PCR reads again in MiXCR, with one record for every CDR3 protein. The table includes about 600,000 distinct CDR3 sequences, approximately 15% detected once. The material sequenced was blood. The receptors were sampled from a woman aged 40 to 49 with Graves' ophthalmopathy.

The rearrangement joins TRBV30 to TRBJ1-1; the match to TRBD1 covers 7 bases. This CDR3 contains 13 residues. The V and J ends lost 8 bases and 5 bases, in that order; junction bases with no gene match: 11. Germline CDR1 is GTSNPN and CDR2 is SVGIG (reference sequence). The CDR3 region is CASLKGARTEAFF. The CDR3 DNA follows: TGTGCCAGCCTCAAGGGGGCGCGGACTGAAGCTTTCTTT.

This clonotype was counted at least ten times. The chain has TRBV18 and TRBJ1-2; D not resolved. V lost 6 bases and J 3 bases, leaving 11 bases between the germline ends. This CDR3 has 13 amino acids. Germline V gives CDR1 KGHSH, CDR2 LQKENI. CDR3 amino acids: CASSKRADYGYTF. CDR3 nucleotide sequence: TGTGCCAGCTCGAAAAGGGCGGACTATGGCTACACCTTC. Using reference TRBV18 and TRBJ1-2 for the parts outside the CDR3, the full variable domain is NAGVMQNPRHLVRRRGQEARLRCSPMKGHSHVYWYRQLPEEGLKFMVYLQKENIIDESGMPKERFSAEFPKEGPSILRIQQVVRGDSAAYFCASSKRADYGYTFGSGTRLTVV.

Concerning this clonotype: At one end, the junction sequence differs from germline, possibly due to a read error. This chain connects TRBV6-1 to TRBJ2-3; the D gene is possibly TRBD2 (6 bases). Germline CDR1 is MNHNS and CDR2 is SASEGT. CDR3 length equals 16 residues. The CDR3 sequence is CATSESGTASTDTQYF. In nucleotides, the CDR3 is TGTGCCACCAGTGAATCCGGGACTGCTAGCACAGATACGCAGTATTTT.

This clonotype was counted at least ten times. The chain employs TRBV20-1 and TRBJ1-5; D might be TRBD1 (5 bases). The CDR3 has 15 residues. Germline assignment: CDR1 DFQATT and CDR2 SNEGSKA (reference sequence). The V gene lost 4 bases and the J gene lost 7 bases, with 20 bases spanning the gap. The CDR3 loop is CSATDPKGIRQPQHF. The CDR3 DNA reads TGCAGTGCTACCGACCCAAAGGGGATCCGACAGCCCCAGCATTTT.

Ten or more counts support this clonotype. The CDR3 DNA reads TGTGCCAGCAGTTTATCAGGGAACAGGGGGCAAGGCGAGCAGTACTTC. Encoded protein: CASSLSGNRGQGEQYF. The gene calls are TRBV28 and TRBJ2-7; 9 bases match TRBD1. The CDR3 extends over 16 amino acids. Trimming took 1 base from V and 6 from J; bases not matched to a gene: 10. Germline CDR1 MDHEN, CDR2 SYDVKM.

CDR3 sequence: CASSTTRWEKLFF. For the CDR3, the DNA is TGTGCCAGCAGTACAACTAGGTGGGAAAAACTGTTTTTT. The chain has TRBV6-2 or TRBV6-3 and TRBJ1-4; no clear D. Germline values: CDR1 MNHEY, CDR2 SVGEGT. V shed 5 bases and J shed 8 bases, with 12 bases lying between them. The CDR3 sequence is 13 residues long.

This chain connects TRBV12-3 or TRBV12-4 to TRBJ2-5; 10 positions agree with TRBD2. V trimming: 5 bases; J trimming: 1 base; junction bases outside the gene matches: 4. The CDR3 consists of 15 residues. The CDR3 region has the DNA TGTGCCAGCAGTCCGACTAGCGGGCTCCAAGAGACCCAGTACTTC. Translated: CASSPTSGLQETQYF.

This clonotype was seen at least ten times. This sequence joins TRBV28 and TRBJ1-5, with D maybe TRBD1 (6 bases). Trimming stripped 8 bases from V and 6 bases from J, with 20 bases between. CDR1 is MDHEN and CDR2 is SYDVKM in the germline V gene. This CDR3 is 15 amino acids long. The CDR3 region has the DNA TGTGCCAGCCATGGGGGGGCATGGACGGGTCAGCCCCAGCATTTT. Translating gives CASHGGAWTGQPQHF.

This clonotype was detected only a few times. The chain joins TRBV10-3 to TRBJ2-2, with D tentatively TRBD1 or TRBD2 (5 bases each). The germline V gene encodes CDR1 ENHRY and CDR2 SYGVKD. The V gene lost 10 bases and the J gene lost 6 bases, with 15 bases spanning the gap. This CDR3 has 13 amino acids. The CDR3 DNA is TGTGCCACCTCCGTAGGGGAGCCCGGGGAGCTGTTTTTT. This gives the protein CATSVGEPGELFF.

This chain uses TRBV19 with TRBJ1-1, with a tentative D call TRBD1 (5 bases). Trimming took off 1 base at V and 4 bases at J, with 16 bases between the two ends. The germline V gene encodes CDR1 LNHDA and CDR2 SQIVND (reference sequence). The CDR3 consists of 16 residues. The CDR3 DNA sequence: TGTGCCAGTAGTATAGCGGGGTCTCCAAGGGGCACTGAAGCTTTCTTT. Translated: CASSIAGSPRGTEAFF.

This clonotype has at least ten counts. This sequence joins TRBV2 and TRBJ2-1; no reliable D call. CDR1 is SNHLY and CDR2 is FYNNEI in the germline V gene. The CDR3 length is 15 residues. Trimming took 1 base from V and 0 from J, leaving 7 bases between them. The CDR3, as DNA: TGTGCCAGCAGTGAAGGAATCAGCTCCTACAATGAGCAGTTCTTC. Protein product: CASSEGISSYNEQFF.

There are many counts of this clonotype. The rearrangement links TRBV2 to TRBJ1-1; possibly TRBD1 for D (5 bases). The V gene's germline CDR1 is SNHLY and CDR2 FYNNEI. V was cut by 6 bases and J by 3 bases, with 8 bases left in between. The CDR3 totals 12 residues. The CDR3 protein is CASSRVHTEAFF. The CDR3 DNA reads as TGTGCCAGCAGCAGGGTCCACACTGAAGCTTTCTTT.

This clonotype was observed a handful of times. The chain employs TRBV28 and TRBJ1-5, with D possibly being TRBD1 (5 bases). V lost 6 bases, J lost 2 bases, and 26 bases lay in between. The germline V gene encodes CDR1 MDHEN and CDR2 SYDVKM. The CDR3 runs 19 residues. CDR3 in amino acids: CASSVTSRGGAIGNQPQHF. The CDR3 DNA follows: TGTGCCAGCAGCGTAACATCAAGGGGAGGGGCCATTGGCAATCAGCCCCAGCATTTT.

CDR3 nucleotide sequence: TGTGCCACCAGTGAGGGGGGCGCGACGGTGAACACCGGGGAGCTGTTTTTT. Its translation: CATSEGGATVNTGELFF. This chain joins TRBV24-1 and TRBJ2-2; possibly TRBD1 or TRBD2 for D (6 bases each). The CDR3 has 17 amino acids. Trimming removed 4 bases from V and 1 base from J, with 15 bases in between. Per germline, CDR1 KGHDR and CDR2 SFDVKD.

This clonotype came up many times. The chain has TRBV12-3 or TRBV12-4 and TRBJ1-5; D might be TRBD1 (6 bases). This CDR3 has 14 amino acids. Trimming took off 2 bases at V and 9 bases at J, with 14 bases between the two ends. The chain's CDR3 is CASSLSYQGPPQHF. The CDR3 bases are TGTGCCAGCAGTTTAAGCTATCAGGGGCCGCCCCAGCATTTT.

This clonotype was seen a handful of times. The chain has TRBV6-2 or TRBV6-3 and TRBJ2-5; D is perhaps TRBD2 (5 bases). The CDR3 length is 13 residues. Trimming removed 6 bases at V and 4 bases at J, with 12 bases between. Per germline, CDR1 MNHEY and CDR2 SVGEGT. Written as DNA, the CDR3 is TGTGCCAGCAGACGAACTAGTACAGAGACCCAGTACTTC. Amino acids: CASRRTSTETQYF.

This clonotype was seen repeatedly, ten times or more. This chain uses TRBV2 with TRBJ2-6; 8 bases are a match to TRBD1. The germline gives CDR1 SNHLY, CDR2 FYNNEI. The junction had 10 bases not matched to a gene; V was cut back by 9 bases and J by 0 bases. The CDR3 is 17 residues long. CDR3 DNA sequence: TGTGCCAGGGAGGCCGGGACAGGTTACTCTGGGGCCAACGTCCTGACTTTC. Encoded protein: CAREAGTGYSGANVLTF.